This passage covers 31 T cell receptor beta chains from one sample sequenced in a study of OX40 agonist ivuxolimab in advanced cancers. Sequencing was performed with immunoSEQ multiplex PCR; in TCRdb, only in-frame clones are kept and a portion is missing. The sample includes roughly 45,000 clones, over 75% of them seen just once. The sample here was CD4+ or CD8+ T cells sorted from blood, taken in a trial of the OX40 agonist ivuxolimab. The source is an adult with an advanced solid tumor such as melanoma, head and neck, liver or kidney cancer.

The chain combines TRBV28 with TRBJ2-3, with unresolved D. This CDR3 has 14 amino acids. Germline V gives CDR1 MDHEN, CDR2 SYDVKM. Trimming took off 3 bases at V and 2 bases at J, with 9 bases between the two ends. DNA of the CDR3: TGTGCCAGCAGTTTTGACCGCTTCACAGATACGCAGTATTTT. Its translation is CASSFDRFTDTQYF.

This clone has just a few counts. The genes are TRBV21-1 and TRBJ2-7; TRBD2, the table's D call, lacks a check against the DNA. TRBV21-1 is a pseudogene segment. This CDR3 is built from 16 residues. CDR3 region: CASSRGAGGRTYEQYF. The DNA of the CDR3 is TGTGCCAGCAGCAGAGGGGCGGGGGGCCGGACCTACGAGCAGTACTTC.

This clone was observed a single time. J is TRBJ2-6 and V is TRBV7-2; D unresolved. The CDR3 contains 14 residues. CDR1 SGHTA and CDR2 FQGNSA come from the germline V gene. Trimming removed 5 bases at V and 1 base at J, with 6 bases between. The CDR3 is CASSRLSGANVLTF. For the CDR3, the DNA is TGTGCCAGCAGCCGGTTATCTGGGGCCAACGTCCTGACTTTC.

CDR3: CASIQGGAHSSYNEQFF. The CDR3, as DNA: TGTGCCAGCATCCAAGGGGGGGCCCATAGCTCCTACAATGAGCAGTTCTTC. The V gene is TRBV7-2, the J gene TRBJ2-1; tentative D call: TRBD2 (7 bases). V was trimmed by 7 bases and J by 0 bases, leaving 19 bases between them. CDR3 length equals 17 residues. The germline CDR1 and CDR2 sequences are SGHTA and FQGNSA. The full variable domain, completed using reference TRBV7-2 and TRBJ2-1, is GAGVSQSPSNKVTEKGKDVELRCDPISGHTALYWYRQSLGQGLEFLIYFQGNSAPDKSGLPSDRFSAERTGGSVSTLTIQRTQQEDSAVYLCASIQGGAHSSYNEQFFGPGTRLTVL.

This clone was picked up a small number of times. The chain has TRBV25-1 and TRBJ2-7; D is tentatively TRBD1 or TRBD2 (5 bases each). Trimming cost V 5 bases and J 4 bases, with 18 bases left between them. The CDR3 has 15 residues. Per the germline V gene, CDR1 is MGHDK and CDR2 is SYGVNS. The CDR3 DNA reads as TGTGCCAGCAGTCAGGGTGGGGGATCGCAATACGAGCAGTACTTC. As protein: CASSQGGGSQYEQYF.

The rearrangement uses TRBV2 and TRBJ1-5; no reliable D call. V was clipped by 5 bases and J by 0 bases, with 8 bases between them. Germline V gene lookup returns CDR1 SNHLY and CDR2 FYNNEI. This CDR3 has 14 amino acids. The CDR3 nucleotides are TGTGCCAGCAGTTTCGATTATAGCAATCAGCCCCAGCATTTT. It encodes CASSFDYSNQPQHF.

V gene TRBV7-9 combines with J gene TRBJ2-3; 8 nucleotides agree with TRBD2. The CDR3 loop spans 16 amino acids. With V trimmed by 4 bases and J by 5 bases, 11 bases remained unmatched. Germline V lookup: CDR1 SEHNR, CDR2 FQNEAQ (reference sequence). The CDR3 loop reads CASSSPSGREVDTQYF. The DNA for the CDR3 is TGTGCCAGCAGCTCCCCATCCGGGAGGGAGGTAGATACGCAGTATTTT.

The V call is TRBV4-3, the J call TRBJ1-2; 7 bases agree with TRBD1. This CDR3 comprises 15 residues. Looked up from germline, CDR1 is LGHNA and CDR2 is YSLEER. The trim removed 0 bases at V and 5 bases at J, leaving 6 bases unmatched. The CDR3 DNA reads as TGCGCCAGCAGCCAAGATGGAGGGACAGTTTATGGCTACACCTTC. Amino acids: CASSQDGGTVYGYTF.

The rearrangement joins TRBV10-3 to TRBJ2-7; the match to TRBD2 covers 9 bases. From germline, CDR1 is ENHRY and CDR2 SYGVKD. V shed 3 bases, J shed 8 bases, and the junction held 11 bases outside the gene matches. CDR3 length: 15 residues. In DNA form, the CDR3 reads TGTGCCATCAGTGACTCGGCGGGAGGGGCTAAAAAGCAGTACTTC. This encodes CAISDSAGGAKKQYF.

The rearrangement links TRBV7-7 to TRBJ2-2; D possibly corresponds to TRBD2 (5 bases). Trimming took off 4 bases at V and 4 bases at J, with 10 bases between the two ends. The V gene's germline CDR1 is SSHAT and CDR2 FNYEAQ (reference sequence). The CDR3 is made up of 14 amino acids. DNA for the CDR3: TGTGCCAGCAGCTATTTGGGGAGCACCGGGGAGCTGTTTTTT. It yields the protein CASSYLGSTGELFF.

A single count supports this clone. The chain recombines TRBV5-1 with TRBJ2-7; 9 bases are a match to TRBD2. Germline V gives CDR1 SGHRS, CDR2 YFSETQ. V trimming: 5 bases; J trimming: 5 bases; junction bases outside the gene matches: 11. This CDR3 region has 15 residues. The CDR3 region has the DNA TGCGCCAGCAGTGCTAGCGGGATGAGTGTCGACGAGCAGTACTTC. Protein: CASSASGMSVDEQYF.

This clone is labeled as medium-sized. The gene calls are TRBV29-1 and TRBJ1-2, with 7 nucleotides matching TRBD1. Germline V gene lookup returns CDR1 SQVTM and CDR2 ANQGSEA. This CDR3 contains 12 residues. Trimming removed 6 bases from V and 8 bases from J; junction bases left unmatched: 9. Here the CDR3 DNA reads TGCAGCGTCCGGGACAGCGGCGAGGGCTACACCTTC. This codes for CSVRDSGEGYTF.

The chain carries TRBV2 and TRBJ2-7; 7 bases fit TRBD1. The CDR3 contains 15 residues. Per the germline V gene, CDR1 is SNHLY and CDR2 is FYNNEI. The junction had 9 bases not matched to a gene; V was cut back by 3 bases and J by 4 bases. CDR3 sequence: CASSEGQIRIYEQYF. In DNA form, the CDR3 reads TGTGCCAGCAGTGAGGGACAGATAAGAATTTACGAGCAGTACTTC.

The V and J genes are TRBV7-2 and TRBJ2-1, with D unclear. Between the trimmed V and J ends, which lost 1 base and 5 bases, there was a span of 6 bases. Germline-derived CDR1 and CDR2 are SGHTA and FQGNSA. The CDR3 is 13 residues long. The CDR3 nucleotides read TGTGCCAGCAGCTTAGGGCCAAACAATGAGCAGTTCTTC. Translated, it gives CASSLGPNNEQFF.

The chain carries TRBV29-1 and TRBJ2-5; possibly TRBD1 for D (5 bases). Trimming cost V 4 bases and J 3 bases, with 9 bases left between them. The CDR3 length is 12 residues. Germline CDR1 is SQVTM and CDR2 is ANQGSEA. The CDR3 protein is CSVVGVEETQYF. CDR3 nucleotide sequence: TGCAGCGTTGTAGGGGTGGAAGAGACCCAGTACTTC. Full variable domain (remainder filled in from reference TRBV29-1 and TRBJ2-5): SAVISQKPSRDICQRGTSLTIQCQVDSQVTMMFWYRQQPGQSLTLIATANQGSEATYESGFVIDKFPISRPNLTFSTLTVSNMSPEDSSIYLCSVVGVEETQYFGPGTRLLVL.

In nucleotides, the CDR3 is TGTGCCAGCAGCTTCGGGGTAGCGGGGTACGAGCAGTACTTC. This encodes CASSFGVAGYEQYF. The rearrangement links TRBV5-6 to TRBJ2-7; TRBD2 agrees at 8 bases. The germline V gene encodes CDR1 SGHDT and CDR2 YYEEEE. CDR3 size: 14 residues. Germline trimming cut 2 bases from V and 4 bases from J; bases unmatched to any gene: 5.

The chain carries TRBV27 and TRBJ1-3; the D is unclear. V was shortened by 5 bases and J by 4 bases, with 9 bases between the two germline ends. CDR1 and CDR2 (germline): MNHEY, SMNVEV (reference sequence). CDR3 length: 13 residues. The CDR3 spells CASSPLPGNTIYF. CDR3 coding DNA: TGTGCCAGCAGTCCGTTACCCGGAAACACCATATATTTT.

The chain combines TRBV9 with TRBJ1-3; no clear D gene. The germline V and J ends were trimmed by 0 bases and 4 bases, with 14 bases remaining between them. The CDR3 has 16 amino acids. In germline, CDR1 is SGDLS, CDR2 YYNGEE. CDR3 sequence reads: CASSVADGVPGNTIYF. The CDR3 bases are TGTGCCAGCAGCGTAGCTGATGGGGTGCCCGGAAACACCATATATTTT.

This clone was counted only a few times. The rearrangement links TRBV2 to TRBJ2-5; 7 nucleotides align to TRBD1. Trimming removed 3 bases from V and 5 bases from J; junction bases left unmatched: 9. This CDR3 region has 15 residues. Germline CDR1 and CDR2: SNHLY and FYNNEI. CDR3 bases: TGTGCCAGCAGTGAGAACAGGGGAGTGGGGGAGACCCAGTACTTC. It translates to CASSENRGVGETQYF.

The rearrangement uses TRBV5-4 and TRBJ2-1, with 7 bases aligning to TRBD1. V lost 5 bases, J lost 6 bases, and 8 bases stayed unmatched. This CDR3 has 14 amino acids. The germline V gene encodes CDR1 SGHNT and CDR2 YYREEE (reference sequence). The CDR3 DNA reads as TGTGCCAGCAGACTCGCACAGGGGTCCAATGAGCAGTTCTTC. It is translated as CASRLAQGSNEQFF.

The sample holds a few counts of this clone. J is TRBJ2-5 and V is TRBV5-4, with TRBD2 as a possible D gene (7 bases). Trimming took off 4 bases at V and 5 bases at J, with 21 bases between the two ends. Germline V CDR1 and CDR2: SGHNT, YYREEE (reference sequence). CDR3 size: 16 residues. The CDR3 sequence is CASSGRFAGRGETQYF. CDR3 bases: TGTGCCAGCAGCGGTCGTTTCGCGGGGAGGGGGGAGACCCAGTACTTC. Supplemented by reference TRBV5-4 and TRBJ2-5, the full variable domain reads ETGVTQSPTHLIKTRGQQVTLRCSSQSGHNTVSWYQQALGQGPQFIFQYYREEENGRGNFPPRFSGLQFPNYSSELNVNALELDDSALYLCASSGRFAGRGETQYFGPGTRLLVL.

This chain links TRBV7-9 with TRBJ1-3, with D unresolved. V lost 5 bases and J lost 4, with 15 bases in between. The germline V gene has CDR1 SEHNR and CDR2 FQNEAQ (reference sequence). There are 15 residues in the CDR3. This chain's CDR3 is CASSLLGKKGNTIYF. For the CDR3, the DNA is TGTGCCAGCAGCCTACTCGGGAAAAAAGGAAACACCATATATTTT.

This clone qualifies as medium-sized. The CDR3 loop reads CASSSTGGEVYEQYF. The CDR3 DNA is TGTGCCAGTAGTTCGACAGGGGGGGAGGTTTACGAGCAGTACTTC. V usage is TRBV19 and J usage is TRBJ2-7; TRBD1 agrees at 9 bases. V shed 5 bases, J shed 4 bases, and the junction held 9 bases outside the gene matches. CDR3 length: 15 amino acids. The germline V gene encodes CDR1 LNHDA and CDR2 SQIVND (reference sequence).

This clone was counted between two and nine times. The genes are TRBV30 and TRBJ2-1; the match to TRBD2 covers 10 bases. This CDR3 has 13 amino acids. CDR1 GTSNPN and CDR2 SVGIG come from the germline V gene (reference sequence). The ends lost 5 bases at V and 7 bases at J; junction bases unmatched: 5. CDR3: CAWEREGRNEQFF. The DNA for the CDR3 is TGTGCCTGGGAGCGGGAGGGCCGAAATGAGCAGTTCTTC.

This clone was counted a few times. V and J are TRBV6-5 and TRBJ2-7, with a weak D call TRBD1 (6 bases). Trimming stripped 6 bases from V and 5 bases from J, with 20 bases between. The CDR3 totals 15 residues. Looked up from germline, CDR1 is MNHEY and CDR2 is SVGAGI. The CDR3 nucleotides are TGTGCCAGCAGCTCTAATCTGGGGGCAGTCGACGAGCAGTACTTC. Protein sequence: CASSSNLGAVDEQYF.

This clone was seen just once. The J gene is TRBJ2-5, the V gene TRBV9; the D is unclear. The CDR3 consists of 13 residues. The V gene lost 0 bases and the J gene lost 4 bases, with 7 bases spanning the gap. CDR1 is SGDLS, CDR2 YYNGEE, per germline. CDR3 sequence: CASSVAAGETQYF. CDR3 DNA sequence: TGTGCCAGCAGCGTAGCCGCTGGAGAGACCCAGTACTTC.

This chain links TRBV29-1 with TRBJ1-2; a weak D match, TRBD1 (6 bases). The CDR3 runs 11 residues. CDR1 and CDR2 (germline): SQVTM, ANQGSEA. In nucleotides, the CDR3 is TGCAGAGGGGGGGATTCCAATGGCTACACCTTC. This sequence encodes CRGGDSNGYTF.

The rearrangement uses TRBV2 and TRBJ2-5, with unresolved D. This CDR3 region has 13 residues. The V gene lost 7 bases and the J gene lost 0 bases, with 9 bases spanning the gap. The V gene's germline CDR1 is SNHLY and CDR2 FYNNEI. CDR3 residues: CASKPLYQETQYF. CDR3 sequence (DNA): TGTGCCAGCAAGCCACTGTACCAAGAGACCCAGTACTTC.

The V gene is TRBV5-4, the J gene TRBJ2-5, with 8 bases matching TRBD2. Germline V gene sequence: CDR1 SGHNT, CDR2 YYREEE (reference sequence). CDR3 length: 13 amino acids. V lost 2 bases and J lost 5; bases outside the gene matches: 2. Here the CDR3 reads CASSFGGGETQYF. The CDR3 coding sequence is TGTGCCAGCAGCTTCGGGGGGGGCGAGACCCAGTACTTC.

This chain connects TRBV18 to TRBJ1-5, with TRBD1 identical over 8 bases. The V gene's germline CDR1 is KGHSH and CDR2 LQKENI. The V and J ends lost 4 bases and 3 bases, in that order; junction bases with no gene match: 14. This CDR3 has 18 residues. This CDR3 is CASSLNGQGGISNQPQHF. The CDR3 nucleotides read TGTGCCAGCTCACTAAACGGACAGGGAGGTATCTCCAATCAGCCCCAGCATTTT.

This chain joins TRBV6-1 and TRBJ1-1; 9 nucleotides line up with TRBD1. The ends lost 2 bases at V and 7 bases at J; junction bases unmatched: 8. The CDR3 spans 15 residues. Germline V gene lookup returns CDR1 MNHNS and CDR2 SASEGT. CDR3 DNA: TGTGCCAGCAGTGAACCCGGGACAGGGAGAGGTGAAGCTTTCTTT. Protein sequence: CASSEPGTGRGEAFF.